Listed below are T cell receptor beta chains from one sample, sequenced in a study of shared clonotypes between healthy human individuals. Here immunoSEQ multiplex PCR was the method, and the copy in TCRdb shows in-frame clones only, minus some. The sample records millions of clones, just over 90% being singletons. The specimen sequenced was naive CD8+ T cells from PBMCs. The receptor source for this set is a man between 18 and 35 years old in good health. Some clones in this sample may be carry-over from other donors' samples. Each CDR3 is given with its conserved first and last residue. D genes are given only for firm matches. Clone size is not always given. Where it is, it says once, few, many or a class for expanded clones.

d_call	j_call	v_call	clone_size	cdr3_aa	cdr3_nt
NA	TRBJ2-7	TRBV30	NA	CAWSVKHLEQYF	TGTGCCTGGAGTGTAAAGCACCTCGAGCAGTACTTC
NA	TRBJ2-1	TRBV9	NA	CASSVNKALAFDNEQFF	TGTGCCAGCAGCGTAAACAAGGCGCTAGCGTTTGACAATGAGCAGTTCTTC
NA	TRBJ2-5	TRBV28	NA	CASSPGYGETQYF	TGTGCCAGCAGCCCGGGTTACGGAGAGACCCAGTACTTC
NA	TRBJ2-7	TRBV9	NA	CASAGGGYSYEQYF	TGTGCCAGCGCAGGTGGGGGATACTCCTACGAGCAGTACTTC
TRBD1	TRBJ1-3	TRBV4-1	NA	CASSPRDRAYSGNTIYF	TGCGCCAGCAGCCCCCGGGACAGGGCCTACTCTGGAAACACCATATATTTT
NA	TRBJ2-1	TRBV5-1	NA	CASSLGNYPEQFF	TGCGCCAGCAGCTTGGGCAACTATCCAGAGCAGTTCTTC
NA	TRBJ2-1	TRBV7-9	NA	CASSLGPPKQFF	TGTGCCAGCAGCTTAGGGCCACCAAAGCAGTTCTTC
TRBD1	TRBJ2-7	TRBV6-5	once	CASSSHGTGISYEQYF	TGTGCCAGCAGTTCCCACGGGACAGGTATCTCCTACGAGCAGTACTTC
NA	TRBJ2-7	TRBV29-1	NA	CSVESPEMNYEQYF	TGCAGCGTTGAAAGTCCTGAGATGAACTACGAGCAGTACTTC
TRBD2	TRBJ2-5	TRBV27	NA	CASSKTRLAGNQETQYF	TGTGCCAGCAGCAAAACCCGACTAGCGGGGAATCAAGAGACCCAGTACTTC
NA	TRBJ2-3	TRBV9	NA	CASRASPLDSSDTQYF	TGTGCCAGCAGGGCCAGTCCACTAGACTCTTCGGATACGCAGTATTTT
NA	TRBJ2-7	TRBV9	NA	CASSVGQSEQYF	TGTGCCAGCAGCGTAGGACAGAGCGAGCAGTACTTC
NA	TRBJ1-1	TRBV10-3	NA	CAISGMNTEAFF	TGTGCCATCAGCGGAATGAACACTGAAGCTTTCTTT
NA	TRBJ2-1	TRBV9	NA	CASSVVDLATNNEQFF	TGTGCCAGCAGCGTAGTAGATTTAGCTACCAACAATGAGCAGTTCTTC
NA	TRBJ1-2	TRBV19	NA	CASSLGEQVNYGYTF	TGTGCCAGTAGTCTGGGGGAACAGGTGAACTATGGCTACACCTTC
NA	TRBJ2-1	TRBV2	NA	CAAATGGWETGVNNEQFF	TGTGCCGCCGCAACCGGGGGGTGGGAAACAGGGGTAAACAATGAGCAGTTCTTC
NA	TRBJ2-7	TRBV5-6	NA	CASSWGSYEQYF	TGTGCCAGCAGCTGGGGATCCTACGAGCAGTACTTC
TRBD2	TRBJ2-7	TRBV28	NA	CASSPALGASGPYEQYF	TGTGCCAGCAGTCCCGCTTTAGGGGCTAGCGGACCATACGAGCAGTACTTC
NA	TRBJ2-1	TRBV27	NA	CASKDGYNEQFF	TGTGCCAGCAAGGACGGCTACAATGAGCAGTTCTTC
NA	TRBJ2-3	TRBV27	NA	CASSRLSGSDTQYF	TGTGCCAGCAGCCGACTATCAGGGTCGGATACGCAGTATTTT
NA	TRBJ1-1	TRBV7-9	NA	CASSLAPLDTEAFF	TGTGCCAGCAGCTTAGCCCCATTGGACACTGAAGCTTTCTTT
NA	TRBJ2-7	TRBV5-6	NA	CASSLESGGISSYEQYF	TGTGCCAGCAGCTTGGAATCTGGCGGGATCAGCTCCTACGAGCAGTACTTC
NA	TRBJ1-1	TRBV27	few	CASSSGQNTEAFF	TGTGCCAGCAGTTCGGGACAGAACACTGAAGCTTTCTTT
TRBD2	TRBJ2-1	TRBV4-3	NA	CASSQPRLAGYNEQFF	TGCGCCAGCAGCCAACCCAGACTAGCGGGGTACAATGAGCAGTTCTTC